This T cell receptor beta chain was sequenced during a study of T cells after yellow fever vaccination. Study-level information: Some fractions had low cell numbers, and these were prepared with SMART-Seq v4 Ultra Low Input.

This clonotype has only a few counts. This CDR3 spans 20 amino acids. Germline V gene data show CDR1 as SGHVS and CDR2 as FQNEAQ. Unmatched junction bases numbered 17, after V lost 5 bases and J lost 0 bases. TCRdb reprocessed the 5' RACE reads with MiXCR, giving one entry per CDR3 protein. The table shows around 50,000 distinct CDR3 sequences, with 7.4% occurring only once. This receptor was taken from a man aged 18 to 29 who received the YFV17D yellow fever vaccine. V gene TRBV7-8 combines with J gene TRBJ2-1; 9 nucleotides align to TRBD2. This specimen was CD8+ T cells sorted from PBMCs, taken about 2 weeks after the first yellow fever vaccination. This CDR3 is CASSLPRRGGGSHSYNEQFF. The CDR3 DNA sequence: TGTGCCAGCAGCCTCCCGCGTCGCGGGGGGGGATCCCACTCCTACAATGAGCAGTTCTTC.